The subject of this entry is one TCR beta chain. The entry originates in a study of control samples from healthy donors and cancer patients. This CDR3 is built from 15 residues. The V end was cut by 2 bases, the J end by 4 bases, with 13 bases between. From germline, CDR1 is SGHRS and CDR2 YFSETQ. Some clones are missing from TCRdb's copy, which holds only in-frame ones; the method was immunoSEQ multiplex PCR. The table lists roughly 200,000 clones, about 93% of them singletons. The receptor comes from a man aged 18 to 35 in good health. The chain links TRBV5-1 to TRBJ2-1; maybe TRBD2 (7 bases). Source material: blood. CDR3 coding DNA: TGCGCCAGCAGCTTTGGAGGGGGGGCGTACAATGAGCAGTTCTTC. The encoded protein is CASSFGGGAYNEQFF.